This T cell receptor (beta chain) was found in a study of prognosis after radiotherapy for stage I lung cancer. For the study at large: Oligometastatic NSCLC after surgical resection of the primary tumor was present in 4 or 5 patients, while newly diagnosed primary stage I lung tumors were present in about 15. After radiotherapy, about 14 showed no significant progression while a few developed distant metastases (median roughly seven months).

In germline, CDR1 is SGHDT, CDR2 YYEEEE. With 0 bases removed from V and 1 base from J, the gap between germline ends came to 8 bases. The CDR3 covers 14 residues. Researchers used two-round multiplex PCR to amplify TCR beta CDR3 starting from genomic DNA. TRBV and TRBJ genes each had their own specific primers in first-round PCR. TCRdb re-called the multiplex PCR reads with MiXCR, one entry per CDR3 protein. Of about 59,000 distinct CDR3 sequences in the sample, 26% are singletons; the top ten hold more than 6.5%. This clonotype was found many times. Its target is unknown. The study, taken as a whole, reports: Reportedly, the usage of TRBV and TRBJ genes was not the same in patients with and without metastases.

Sequenced here: PBMCs, sampled before or after stereotactic body radiation therapy (not recorded which). This rearrangement joins TRBV5-6 to TRBJ2-7; D not resolved. This clonotype was obtained from a donor of 50 years or more with non-small cell lung cancer. CDR3 coding DNA: TGTGCCAGCAGCTTGGCCGGCATATCCTACGAGCAGTACTTC. Translated: CASSLAGISYEQYF.